This TCR beta chain is drawn from a study of regulatory T cells in long-lasting Graves disease. Study-wide findings and caveats: Persistent cases favored TRBV28, TRBJ1-2 and TRBJ2-5. Results may be inaccurate due to the small sample size.

Indicated time point: persistent/refractory GD, antithyroid drugs over 5 years with positive TRAb. PBMCs provided the RNA from which the TCR library was made. The authors diagnosed Graves' disease using American Thyroid Association guidelines. A few counts support this clonotype. Its cognate antigen is unknown. CDR1 and CDR2 (germline): SGHRS, YFSETQ. This CDR3 contains 14 residues. Trimming took off 2 bases at V and 5 bases at J, with 13 bases between the two ends. In building TCR beta libraries, iRepertoire HTBI primers were used together with Arm-PCR of CDR3 regions. TCRdb itself ran the multiplex PCR reads through MiXCR, one entry per CDR3 protein. The profile shows about 340,000 distinct CDR3 sequences, about 19% of them singletons.

The sequence came from a female donor with Graves disease. This sequence joins TRBV5-1 and TRBJ2-5; D possibly corresponds to TRBD1 (5 bases). Specimen: peripheral blood mononuclear cells (PBMCs), collected when the disease was refractory, from a patient treated with antithyroid drugs. In nucleotides, the CDR3 is TGCGCCAGCAGCTTAAAGGGGATGAGGGAGACCCAGTACTTC. As protein: CASSLKGMRETQYF.